The rows below give T cell receptor beta chains drawn from one sample of a study of T cell responses to AZD1222 COVID-19 vaccine. Clones were read by immunoSEQ multiplex PCR, and TCRdb kept only the in-frame ones, dropping some. The sample lists 200,000 or so clones, 80% to 95% seen once, with about 1% in the top ten. Sequencing used peripheral blood, obtained 28 days after the second AZD1222 dose. The receptors shown here come from an adult who received the AZD1222 COVID-19 vaccine. Each CDR3 is given with its conserved first and last residue. D genes are given only for firm matches. Not every row has a clone size; where given, it reads once, few, many or a size class.

v_gene	j_gene	abundance	d_gene	CDR3aa	CDR3nt
TRBV27	TRBJ2-1	NA	NA	CASSFERSSYNEQFF	TGTGCCAGCAGTTTCGAACGGAGCTCCTACAATGAGCAGTTCTTC
TRBV3-1/TRBV3-2	TRBJ1-5	NA	NA	CASSPKHSNQPQHF	TGTGCCAGCAGCCCGAAACATAGCAATCAGCCCCAGCATTTT
TRBV6-2/TRBV6-3	TRBJ2-1	NA	NA	CASSYAGEQFF	TGTGCCAGCAGTTACGCCGGAGAGCAGTTCTTC
TRBV19	TRBJ2-1	NA	TRBD2	CASSTAGGSDNEQFF	TGTGCCAGTAGTACCGCGGGGGGTAGCGACAATGAGCAGTTCTTC
TRBV6-5	TRBJ2-7	NA	TRBD1	CASSRQGRHEQYF	TGTGCCAGCAGTAGACAGGGTCGCCACGAGCAGTACTTC
TRBV18	TRBJ2-7	NA	NA	CASSPATLSYEQYF	TGTGCCAGCTCACCGGCGACACTCTCCTACGAGCAGTACTTC
TRBV6-5	TRBJ1-3	once	NA	CASRSSGNTIYF	TGTGCCAGCAGGAGTAGTGGAAACACCATATATTTT
TRBV7-2	TRBJ2-3	NA	NA	CASSLDSGRVRDTQYF	TGTGCCAGCAGCTTAGACTCGGGGCGAGTCAGAGATACGCAGTATTTT
TRBV9	TRBJ2-1	NA	TRBD2	CASSGSGAYNEQFF	TGTGCCAGCAGCGGTAGCGGGGCGTACAATGAGCAGTTCTTC
TRBV9	TRBJ2-5	NA	TRBD2	CASSPSAGGQETQYF	TGTGCCAGCAGCCCTTCAGCGGGGGGGCAAGAGACCCAGTACTTC
TRBV2	TRBJ2-7	once	NA	CASSNPGTSYEQYF	TGTGCCAGCAGCAACCCCGGGACCTCCTACGAGCAGTACTTC
TRBV7-2	TRBJ1-6	NA	NA	CASSLGVPYNSPLHF	TGTGCCAGCAGCTTAGGGGTTCCGTATAATTCACCCCTCCACTTT
TRBV20-1	TRBJ2-3	NA	NA	CSASRPLEADTQYF	TGCAGTGCTAGTCGACCCCTGGAGGCAGATACGCAGTATTTT
TRBV6-1	TRBJ1-2	NA	NA	CASSDNYGYTF	TGTGCCAGCAGTGACAACTATGGCTACACCTTC
TRBV3-1/TRBV3-2	TRBJ1-2	NA	NA	CASSQVKGYGYTF	TGTGCCAGCAGCCAAGTTAAAGGGTATGGCTACACCTTC
TRBV5-1	TRBJ2-2	NA	TRBD2	CAERDGSTGELFF	TGCGCTGAGCGGGACGGCTCGACCGGGGAGCTGTTTTTT
TRBV29-1	TRBJ2-2	NA	NA	CSVTGNSGTGELFF	TGCAGCGTTACGGGGAATTCTGGCACCGGGGAGCTGTTTTTT
TRBV5-4	TRBJ1-2	once	NA	CASSLDGYGYTF	TGTGCCAGCAGCTTGGACGGCTATGGCTACACCTTC
TRBV6-5	TRBJ1-4	NA	TRBD1	CASSPGQGLKLFF	TGTGCCAGCAGTCCAGGACAGGGTTTAAAACTGTTTTTT
TRBV6-2/TRBV6-3	TRBJ2-1	once	NA	CASSYHANEQFF	TGTGCCAGCAGTTACCACGCCAATGAGCAGTTCTTC
TRBV19	TRBJ1-1	NA	NA	CASKLNTEAFF	TGTGCCAGTAAACTGAACACTGAAGCTTTCTTT
TRBV27	TRBJ2-7	once	NA	CASSPPWGAREQYF	TGTGCCAGCAGTCCCCCATGGGGGGCGCGAGAGCAGTACTTC
TRBV18	TRBJ1-5	NA	NA	CASSPAASGRDQPQHF	TGTGCCAGCTCACCCGCAGCCTCGGGGAGAGATCAGCCCCAGCATTTT
TRBV12-3/TRBV12-4	TRBJ2-7	once	NA	CASSLWGTHEQYF	TGTGCCAGCAGTTTATGGGGGACCCACGAGCAGTACTTC
TRBV28	TRBJ2-1	NA	NA	CASSPPGNNEQFF	TGTGCCAGCAGCCCCCCGGGAAACAATGAGCAGTTCTTC
TRBV3-1/TRBV3-2	TRBJ2-3	NA	TRBD2	CASSQAGTNSDTQYF	TGTGCCAGCAGCCAGGCCGGGACTAACTCAGATACGCAGTATTTT
TRBV7-9	TRBJ2-2	NA	NA	CASSLRTEQTGELFF	TGTGCCAGCAGCTTAAGGACGGAACAAACCGGGGAGCTGTTTTTT
TRBV6-2/TRBV6-3	TRBJ1-2	NA	NA	CASSYQSYGYTF	TGTGCCAGCAGTTACCAATCCTATGGCTACACCTTC
TRBV19	TRBJ1-5	NA	NA	CASSIWENQPQHF	TGTGCCAGTAGTATATGGGAGAATCAGCCCCAGCATTTT
TRBV18	TRBJ1-1	NA	NA	CASSPQGMNTEAFF	TGTGCCAGCTCACCGCAGGGTATGAACACTGAAGCTTTCTTT
TRBV5-8	TRBJ2-7	NA	NA	CASSLSSGRGQYF	TGTGCCAGCAGCTTGTCGTCGGGCAGGGGCCAGTACTTC
TRBV27	TRBJ1-4	NA	NA	CASSLLGRQDNEKLFF	TGTGCCAGCAGTTTACTAGGGCGACAGGATAATGAAAAACTGTTTTTT
TRBV6-4	TRBJ1-2	once	TRBD1	CASRRTGGANYGYTF	TGTGCCAGCAGGCGAACAGGGGGTGCTAACTATGGCTACACCTTC
TRBV2	TRBJ1-1	NA	NA	CASSVGWDIMNTEAFF	TGTGCCAGCAGTGTCGGGTGGGACATCATGAACACTGAAGCTTTCTTT
TRBV4-1	TRBJ1-6	NA	TRBD1	CASSQGQTGISPLHF	TGCGCCAGCAGCCAAGGCCAGACAGGGATCTCACCCCTCCACTTT
TRBV28	TRBJ1-6	few	NA	CASRPFQEGQSPLHF	TGTGCCAGCAGACCCTTTCAGGAGGGGCAGTCACCCCTCCACTTT
TRBV27	TRBJ1-5	NA	NA	CASSYRYGDRNQPQHF	TGTGCCAGCAGCTACCGTTATGGGGACCGCAATCAGCCCCAGCATTTT
TRBV15	TRBJ1-4	NA	NA	CATSRDRAGYLIGTNEKLFF	TGTGCCACCAGCAGAGATCGGGCAGGGTATTTGATCGGAACTAATGAAAAACTGTTTTTT
TRBV4-3	TRBJ2-7	few	TRBD2	CASSQDPGAGGYEQYF	TGCGCCAGCAGCCAAGATCCGGGGGCGGGGGGCTACGAGCAGTACTTC
TRBV6-5	TRBJ2-7	NA	TRBD1	CASSYPLGTGAYEQYF	TGTGCCAGCAGTTACCCGTTAGGGACAGGCGCCTACGAGCAGTACTTC
TRBV5-1	TRBJ2-7	NA	NA	CASRRTAQSYEQYF	TGCGCCAGCAGGAGGACAGCCCAATCCTACGAGCAGTACTTC
TRBV5-8	TRBJ2-7	NA	NA	CASSLETRLEQYF	TGTGCCAGCAGCTTGGAGACACGCTTGGAGCAGTACTTC
TRBV30	TRBJ1-1	once	TRBD1	CAWSVGTGPTEAFF	TGTGCCTGGAGTGTAGGGACAGGGCCCACTGAAGCTTTCTTT
TRBV7-2	TRBJ2-5	NA	TRBD1	CASSFGQVIRETQYF	TGTGCCAGCAGCTTCGGACAGGTCATTCGGGAGACCCAGTACTTC
TRBV3-1/TRBV3-2	TRBJ1-5	NA	NA	CASSQGRNQPQHF	TGTGCCAGCAGCCAAGGGCGCAATCAGCCCCAGCATTTT
TRBV5-4	TRBJ1-6	once	TRBD1	CASSPPGQGRPPLHF	TGTGCCAGCAGCCCCCCGGGACAGGGGAGGCCACCCCTCCACTTT
TRBV28	TRBJ1-2	NA	TRBD1	CASSPTGGAYGYTF	TGTGCCAGCAGTCCGACAGGGGGAGCCTATGGCTACACCTTC
TRBV6-6	TRBJ1-1	NA	TRBD1	CASSHHGQEF	TGTGCCAGCAGTCATCATGGACAGGAGTTT
TRBV10-3	TRBJ2-3	NA	NA	CAISESQQQGPQYF	TGTGCCATCAGTGAGTCGCAGCAACAGGGCCCGCAGTATTTT
TRBV4-2	TRBJ1-2	NA	NA	CASSQGLDSFTGWSDGYTF	TGTGCCAGCAGCCAAGGCCTCGACTCCTTCACAGGGTGGTCTGATGGCTACACCTTC
TRBV3-1/TRBV3-2	TRBJ2-1	NA	TRBD1	CAADRGQDNEQFF	TGTGCCGCGGACAGGGGGCAGGACAATGAGCAGTTCTTC
TRBV7-9	TRBJ1-5	once	NA	CASSNNTQPQHF	TGTGCCAGCAGCAACAACACCCAGCCCCAGCATTTT
TRBV28	TRBJ1-5	NA	NA	CASRGEAAGNQPQHF	TGTGCCAGCAGGGGGGAGGCGGCCGGTAATCAGCCCCAGCATTTT
TRBV9	TRBJ1-5	NA	NA	CASSRDSTYSNQPQHF	TGTGCCAGCAGCCGAGACAGCACCTATAGCAATCAGCCCCAGCATTTT
TRBV27	TRBJ2-5	NA	NA	CASSSPSPGKQETQYF	TGTGCCAGCAGTTCCCCGAGCCCGGGCAAACAAGAGACCCAGTACTTC
TRBV30	TRBJ1-2	NA	NA	CAWTAVGGAYGYTF	TGTGCCTGGACCGCCGTAGGGGGGGCCTATGGCTACACCTTC
TRBV27	TRBJ2-5	once	NA	CASSSGSPGETQYF	TGTGCCAGCAGTTCTGGGTCCCCGGGAGAGACCCAGTACTTC
TRBV30	TRBJ1-6	NA	NA	CAWSETTYNSPLHF	TGTGCCTGGAGTGAAACTACCTATAATTCACCCCTCCACTTT